This T cell receptor beta chain was identified during a study of cytomegalovirus exposure and HLA in healthy donors. Findings and caveats of the study: TCR sequences were mostly rare, though some public TCRs occurred in many donors. Per a later analysis, HLA-associated TCR beta chains showed more clonal expansion than other, equally common TCR beta chains. Over 150 TCR beta chains were listed as cytomegalovirus-associated.

Trimming removed 4 bases from V and 4 bases from J; junction bases left unmatched: 6. The length of the CDR3 is 15 residues. For this clone: The antigen is not known.

Amplification used 60 Vbeta primers and 13 Jbeta primers. Clones were read by immunoSEQ multiplex PCR, and TCRdb kept only the in-frame ones, dropping some. The sample includes some 66,000 clones, approximately 80% of them seen just once. The chain carries TRBV23-1 and TRBJ2-1, with 8 nucleotides matching TRBD2. TRBV23-1 has ORF status, its function being uncertain. The sequence was collected from a woman in her thirties in good health and CMV-seronegative. The sequenced material came from PBMCs. CDR3 sequence: CASSPRVAGYNEQFF. CDR3 sequence (DNA): TGCGCCAGCAGTCCCCGAGTAGCGGGGTACAATGAGCAGTTCTTC.